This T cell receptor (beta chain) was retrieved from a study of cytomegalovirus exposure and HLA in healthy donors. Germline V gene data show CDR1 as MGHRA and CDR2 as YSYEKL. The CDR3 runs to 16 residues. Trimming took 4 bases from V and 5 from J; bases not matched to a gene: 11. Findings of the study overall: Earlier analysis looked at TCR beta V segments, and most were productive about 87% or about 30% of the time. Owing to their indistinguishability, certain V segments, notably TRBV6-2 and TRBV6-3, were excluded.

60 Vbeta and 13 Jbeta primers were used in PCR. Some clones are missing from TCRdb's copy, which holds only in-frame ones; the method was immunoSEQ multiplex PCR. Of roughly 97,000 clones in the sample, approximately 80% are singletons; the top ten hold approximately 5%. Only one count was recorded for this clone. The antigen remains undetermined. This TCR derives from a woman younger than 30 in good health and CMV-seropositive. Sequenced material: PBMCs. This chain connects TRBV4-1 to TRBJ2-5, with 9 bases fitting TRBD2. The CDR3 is CASSPGAGGPGETQYF. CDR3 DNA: TGCGCCAGCAGCCCTGGGGCGGGAGGGCCTGGTGAGACCCAGTACTTC.